This T cell receptor beta chain was identified in a study of OX40 agonist ivuxolimab in advanced cancers. Patients who had autoimmune disease history or got systemic immunosuppression were left out. Study results and limitations: On average, CD8+ T cells had more expanded clones than CD4+. CD4+ and CD8+ T cells in blood underwent clonal expansion by week 6 at 0.1 to 3.0 mg/kg.

V was clipped by 5 bases and J by 4 bases, with 7 bases between them. The CDR3 runs to 12 residues. The germline V gene encodes CDR1 SGHRS and CDR2 YFSETQ. Remarks on this clone: Its antigen is undetermined.

Data came from immunoSEQ multiplex PCR; TCRdb stores just in-frame clones and leaves some out. The table shows approximately 65,000 clones, with more than 85% occurring only once. The V and J genes are TRBV5-1 and TRBJ2-1; D uncertain. The receptor was derived from an adult with an advanced solid tumor such as melanoma, head and neck, liver or kidney cancer. The sequencing here drew on CD4+ or CD8+ T cells sorted from blood, taken in a trial of the OX40 agonist ivuxolimab. The CDR3 DNA follows: TGCGCCAGCAGGGACGCATACAATGAGCAGTTCTTC. This sequence encodes CASRDAYNEQFF.